This T cell receptor beta chain was identified in a study of blood T cells in healthy people across ages. Donors were healthy Caucasian individuals from Russia aged roughly 6 to 95. The CDR3 sequence is 14 residues long. V shed 0 bases and J shed 4 bases, with 12 bases lying between them. Looked up from germline, CDR1 is GTSNPN and CDR2 is SVGIG (reference sequence). The use of a sample-barcoded 5' primer and a J-beta primer mix characterized a second PCR of about 6 to 11 cycles. Tags on each cDNA molecule came from a template-switch adaptor with 12 random nucleotides. TCRdb analysed the 5' RACE reads with MiXCR anew, one entry per CDR3 protein. The table has 850,000 to 1,000,000 distinct CDR3 sequences, roughly 43% seen once.

This rearrangement joins TRBV30 to TRBJ1-1, with D unresolved. The specimen sequenced was blood. This TCR derives from a man aged 25-40 years in good health. The CDR3 nucleotides are TGTGCCTGGAGTGTTTCTCATACGGGCACTGAAGCTTTCTTT. It is translated as CAWSVSHTGTEAFF. The variable domain in full, with the rest retrieved from reference TRBV30 and TRBJ1-1, is SQTIHQWPATLVQPVGSPLSLECTVEGTSNPNLYWYRQAAGRGLQLLFYSVGIGQISSEVPQNLSASRPQDRQFILSSKKLLLSDSGFYLCAWSVSHTGTEAFFGQGTRLTVV.